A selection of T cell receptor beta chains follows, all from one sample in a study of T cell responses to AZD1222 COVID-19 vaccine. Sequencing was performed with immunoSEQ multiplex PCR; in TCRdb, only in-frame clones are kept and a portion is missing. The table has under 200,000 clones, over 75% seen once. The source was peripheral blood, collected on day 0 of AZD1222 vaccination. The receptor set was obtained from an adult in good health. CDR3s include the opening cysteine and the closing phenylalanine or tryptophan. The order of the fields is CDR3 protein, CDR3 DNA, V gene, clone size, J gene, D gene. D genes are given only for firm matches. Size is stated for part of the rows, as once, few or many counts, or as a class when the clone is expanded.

CDR3: CASSPAGQGYNEQFF; DNA: TGTGCCAGCAGTCCGGCGGGACAGGGATACAATGAGCAGTTCTTC; V: TRBV28; size: -; J: TRBJ2-1; D: TRBD1
CDR3: CASSPRYF; DNA: TGTGCCAGCAGCCCCAGGTATTTT; V: TRBV5-8; size: -; J: TRBJ2-3; D: -
CDR3: CASSPPGQGNYGYTF; DNA: TGTGCCAGCTCACCACCGGGACAGGGAAACTATGGCTACACCTTC; V: TRBV18; size: once; J: TRBJ1-2; D: TRBD1
CDR3: CASTGGPGNTIYF; DNA: TGTGCCAGCACAGGAGGGCCTGGAAACACCATATATTTT; V: TRBV6-5; size: -; J: TRBJ1-3; D: -
CDR3: CASSQVGGQGGGYTF; DNA: TGTGCCAGCAGCCAAGTGGGGGGACAGGGGGGTGGCTACACCTTC; V: TRBV4-2; size: -; J: TRBJ1-2; D: TRBD1
CDR3: CASSLSGGRTLGGGYGYTF; DNA: TGTGCCAGCAGTTTATCAGGGGGCAGAACCCTCGGTGGTGGCTATGGCTACACCTTC; V: TRBV27; size: once; J: TRBJ1-2; D: TRBD1
CDR3: CASSEFGQGRAGELFF; DNA: TGCGCCAGCAGTGAGTTCGGTCAGGGAAGGGCCGGGGAGCTGTTTTTT; V: TRBV10-1; size: -; J: TRBJ2-2; D: -
CDR3: CASSHAGTGITEAFF; DNA: TGTGCCAGCAGCCACGCCGGGACAGGGATCACTGAAGCTTTCTTT; V: TRBV4-2; size: -; J: TRBJ1-1; D: TRBD1
CDR3: CASSPRLTARVLSYNEQFF; DNA: TGTGCCAGCAGCCCCCGCCTAACCGCCCGGGTACTCTCCTACAATGAGCAGTTCTTC; V: TRBV9; size: -; J: TRBJ2-1; D: -
CDR3: CASSFVSGGAPVTQYF; DNA: TGTGCCAGCAGCTTCGTTAGCGGGGGGGCCCCCGTGACCCAGTACTTC; V: TRBV7-2; size: -; J: TRBJ2-5; D: TRBD2
CDR3: CASSLDWANEAFF; DNA: TGTGCCAGCAGCTTAGATTGGGCAAACGAAGCTTTCTTT; V: TRBV11-2; size: -; J: TRBJ1-1; D: -
CDR3: CATSDRRQGAVQETQYF; DNA: TGTGCCACCAGTGACCGTCGACAGGGGGCCGTCCAAGAGACCCAGTACTTC; V: TRBV24-1; size: -; J: TRBJ2-5; D: TRBD1
CDR3: CASSLGSNGYTF; DNA: TGTGCCAGCAGTTTAGGGTCTAATGGCTACACCTTC; V: TRBV12-3/TRBV12-4; size: -; J: TRBJ1-2; D: -
CDR3: CASSQGAMGTDTQYF; DNA: TGTGCCAGCAGCCAGGGGGCGATGGGCACAGATACGCAGTATTTT; V: TRBV28; size: -; J: TRBJ2-3; D: TRBD1
CDR3: CASSPWTTGAYGYTF; DNA: TGTGCCAGCAGCCCTTGGACGACAGGTGCCTATGGCTACACCTTC; V: TRBV28; size: -; J: TRBJ1-2; D: -
CDR3: CASSPLDRGPGNTIYF; DNA: TGTGCCAGCAGTCCTCTCGACAGGGGCCCAGGAAACACCATATATTTT; V: TRBV28; size: -; J: TRBJ1-3; D: TRBD1
CDR3: CASSLGLVGEQFF; DNA: TGTGCCAGCAGCCTAGGACTAGTAGGTGAGCAGTTCTTC; V: TRBV13; size: -; J: TRBJ2-1; D: TRBD2
CDR3: CASSRSTLQGLNEKLFF; DNA: TGCGCCAGCAGTCGTTCCACCCTACAGGGTCTTAATGAAAAACTGTTTTTT; V: TRBV5-1; size: -; J: TRBJ1-4; D: -
CDR3: CASSPTPAVYSNQPQHF; DNA: TGTGCCAGTAGCCCCACCCCCGCCGTCTATAGCAATCAGCCCCAGCATTTT; V: TRBV19; size: -; J: TRBJ1-5; D: -
CDR3: CASRGIGTGGRRSGNTIYF; DNA: TGCGCCTCCCGGGGTATAGGGACAGGGGGCCGCCGCTCTGGAAACACCATATATTTT; V: TRBV4-1; size: -; J: TRBJ1-3; D: TRBD1
CDR3: CASSTTAQTGGLGGYTF; DNA: TGTGCCAGCAGCACCACGGCCCAGACAGGGGGCTTGGGTGGCTACACCTTC; V: TRBV3-1/TRBV3-2; size: -; J: TRBJ1-2; D: TRBD1
CDR3: CASSPRTVNTEAFF; DNA: TGTGCCAGCAGCCCCCGGACAGTGAACACTGAAGCTTTCTTT; V: TRBV5-5; size: -; J: TRBJ1-1; D: -
CDR3: CASFLGSREETQYF; DNA: TGTGCCAGCTTCCTAGGCAGCAGGGAAGAGACCCAGTACTTC; V: TRBV5-5; size: -; J: TRBJ2-5; D: -
CDR3: CSVNSGANVLTF; DNA: TGCAGCGTCAACTCTGGGGCCAACGTCCTGACTTTC; V: TRBV29-1; size: -; J: TRBJ2-6; D: -
CDR3: CASSLDRQNNEQFF; DNA: TGTGCCAGCAGCTTAGATCGGCAGAACAATGAGCAGTTCTTC; V: TRBV7-8; size: -; J: TRBJ2-1; D: -
CDR3: CASSEGAGGQETQYF; DNA: TGTGCCAGCAGTGAAGGGGCAGGAGGCCAAGAGACCCAGTACTTC; V: TRBV6-1; size: -; J: TRBJ2-5; D: -
CDR3: CAWGTGGNSPLHF; DNA: TGTGCTTGGGGGACAGGGGGGAATTCACCCCTCCACTTT; V: TRBV30; size: -; J: TRBJ1-6; D: TRBD1
CDR3: CASRGGGPDGSYNEQFF; DNA: TGTGCCAGCAGGGGCGGGGGACCGGACGGCTCCTACAATGAGCAGTTCTTC; V: TRBV27; size: -; J: TRBJ2-1; D: TRBD2
CDR3: CASSYSNLAGGETQYF; DNA: TGTGCCAGCAGTTACTCGAACCTAGCGGGGGGAGAGACCCAGTACTTC; V: TRBV6-5; size: -; J: TRBJ2-5; D: TRBD2
CDR3: CASSWTLNTEAFF; DNA: TGCGCCAGCAGCTGGACCCTGAACACTGAAGCTTTCTTT; V: TRBV5-1; size: once; J: TRBJ1-1; D: -
CDR3: CASSNRGNNEQFF; DNA: TGTGCCAGCAGCAACAGGGGAAACAATGAGCAGTTCTTC; V: TRBV11-3; size: -; J: TRBJ2-1; D: TRBD1
CDR3: CASSQATSADFQETQYF; DNA: TGTGCCAGCAGCCAGGCAACTAGCGCCGACTTCCAAGAGACCCAGTACTTC; V: TRBV4-2; size: -; J: TRBJ2-5; D: TRBD2
CDR3: CAWSVRGWGQPQHF; DNA: TGTGCCTGGAGTGTCAGGGGATGGGGTCAGCCCCAGCATTTT; V: TRBV30; size: -; J: TRBJ1-5; D: -
CDR3: CASSVRYEQYF; DNA: TGTGCCAGCAGTGTGAGGTACGAGCAGTACTTC; V: TRBV2; size: -; J: TRBJ2-7; D: -
CDR3: CASSLGQNYGYTF; DNA: TGTGCCAGCTCCCTTGGACAGAACTATGGCTACACCTTC; V: TRBV18; size: -; J: TRBJ1-2; D: -
CDR3: CASSMGSDYSNQPQHF; DNA: TGTGCCAGTAGTATGGGATCGGATTATAGCAATCAGCCCCAGCATTTT; V: TRBV19; size: -; J: TRBJ1-5; D: -
CDR3: CASSTGQPNDGYTF; DNA: TGTGCCAGCAGCACGGGACAGCCTAATGACGGCTACACCTTC; V: TRBV7-9; size: -; J: TRBJ1-2; D: TRBD1
CDR3: CASSDGHGVIYGYTF; DNA: TGTGCCAGCAGTGACGGACACGGGGTAATTTATGGCTACACCTTC; V: TRBV6-1; size: -; J: TRBJ1-2; D: -
CDR3: CASTLTDRRSNQPQHF; DNA: TGCGCCAGCACCCTAACGGACAGGCGCAGCAATCAGCCCCAGCATTTT; V: TRBV23-1; size: -; J: TRBJ1-5; D: TRBD1
CDR3: CSASSSGGSTDTQYF; DNA: TGCAGTGCTAGTTCAAGCGGGGGGAGCACAGATACGCAGTATTTT; V: TRBV20-1; size: -; J: TRBJ2-3; D: TRBD2
CDR3: CASSRYSGNTIYF; DNA: TGTGCCAGCAGCCGCTACTCTGGAAACACCATATATTTT; V: TRBV14; size: -; J: TRBJ1-3; D: -
CDR3: CASIGSGRLFSPLHF; DNA: TGTGCCAGCATAGGGTCTGGAAGGTTGTTTTCACCCCTCCACTTT; V: TRBV28; size: -; J: TRBJ1-6; D: -
CDR3: CASSLRQQTDTQYF; DNA: TGTGCCAGCAGCTTGAGACAGCAGACAGATACGCAGTATTTT; V: TRBV5-8; size: -; J: TRBJ2-3; D: -
CDR3: CSAREGGEYF; DNA: TGCAGTGCTAGAGAAGGGGGAGAGTACTTC; V: TRBV20-1; size: -; J: TRBJ2-5; D: -
CDR3: CATSDSPSGANVLTF; DNA: TGTGCCACCAGCGACAGTCCCTCTGGGGCCAACGTCCTGACTTTC; V: TRBV24-1; size: -; J: TRBJ2-6; D: -